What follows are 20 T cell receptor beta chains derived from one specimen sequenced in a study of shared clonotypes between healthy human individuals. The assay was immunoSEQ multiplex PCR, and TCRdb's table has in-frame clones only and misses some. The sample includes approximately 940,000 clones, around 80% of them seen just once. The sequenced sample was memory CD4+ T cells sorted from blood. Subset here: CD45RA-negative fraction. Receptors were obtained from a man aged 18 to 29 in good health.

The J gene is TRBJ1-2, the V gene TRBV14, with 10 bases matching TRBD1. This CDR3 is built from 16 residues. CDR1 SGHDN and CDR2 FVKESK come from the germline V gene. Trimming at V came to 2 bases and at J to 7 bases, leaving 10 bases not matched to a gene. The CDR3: CASSQTRDRGPSGYTF. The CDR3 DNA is TGTGCCAGCAGCCAAACTCGGGACAGGGGACCCTCTGGCTACACCTTC.

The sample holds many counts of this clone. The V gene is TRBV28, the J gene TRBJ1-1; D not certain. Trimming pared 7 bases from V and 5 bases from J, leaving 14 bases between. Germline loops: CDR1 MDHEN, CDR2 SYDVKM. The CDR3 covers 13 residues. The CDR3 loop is CASNPPPLTEAFF. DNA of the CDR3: TGTGCCAGCAACCCCCCCCCTTTGACTGAAGCTTTCTTT.

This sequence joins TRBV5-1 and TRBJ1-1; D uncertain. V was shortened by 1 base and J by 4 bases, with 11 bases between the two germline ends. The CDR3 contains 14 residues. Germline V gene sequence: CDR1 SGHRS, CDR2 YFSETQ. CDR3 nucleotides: TGCGCCAGCAGCTTGACCGGGCCCGGCACTGAAGCTTTCTTT. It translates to CASSLTGPGTEAFF.

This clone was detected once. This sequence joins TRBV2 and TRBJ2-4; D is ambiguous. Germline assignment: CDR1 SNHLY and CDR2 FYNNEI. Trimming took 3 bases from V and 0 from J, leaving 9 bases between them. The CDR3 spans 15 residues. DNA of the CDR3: TGTGCCAGCAGTGACGGCACAAAAGCCAAAAACATTCAGTACTTC. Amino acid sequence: CASSDGTKAKNIQYF.

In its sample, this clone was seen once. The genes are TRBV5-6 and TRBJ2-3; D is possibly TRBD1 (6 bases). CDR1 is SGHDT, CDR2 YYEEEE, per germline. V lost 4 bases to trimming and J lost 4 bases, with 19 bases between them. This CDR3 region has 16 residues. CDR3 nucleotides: TGTGCCAGCAGCCGCAGGGACACTTACAGACCAGATACGCAGTATTTT. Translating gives CASSRRDTYRPDTQYF.

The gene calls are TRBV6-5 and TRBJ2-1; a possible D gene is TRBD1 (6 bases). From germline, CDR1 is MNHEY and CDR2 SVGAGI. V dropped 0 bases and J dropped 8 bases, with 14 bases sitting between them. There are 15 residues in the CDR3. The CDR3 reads CASSYSFRGNHEQFF. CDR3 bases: TGTGCCAGCAGTTACTCCTTTAGGGGGAACCATGAGCAGTTCTTC.

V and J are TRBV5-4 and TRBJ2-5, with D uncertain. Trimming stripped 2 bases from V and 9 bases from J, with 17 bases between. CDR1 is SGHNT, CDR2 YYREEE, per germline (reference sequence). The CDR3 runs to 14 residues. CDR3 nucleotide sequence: TGTGCCAGCAGCTTACCTACCGACCCCGTGGCCCAGTACTTC. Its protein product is CASSLPTDPVAQYF.

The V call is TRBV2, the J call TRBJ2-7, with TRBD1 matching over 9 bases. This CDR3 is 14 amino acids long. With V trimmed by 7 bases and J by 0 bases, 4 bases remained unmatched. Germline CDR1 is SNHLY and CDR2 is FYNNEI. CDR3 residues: CASMRTGVSYEQYF. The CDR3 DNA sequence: TGTGCCAGCATGCGGACAGGGGTCTCCTACGAGCAGTACTTC.

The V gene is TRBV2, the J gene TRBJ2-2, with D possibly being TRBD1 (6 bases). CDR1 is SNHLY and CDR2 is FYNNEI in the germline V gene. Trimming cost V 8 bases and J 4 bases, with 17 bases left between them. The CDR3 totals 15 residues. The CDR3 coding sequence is TGTGCCAGCCAAGTTGGGGGCGTCAGCACCGGGGAGCTGTTTTTT. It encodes CASQVGGVSTGELFF. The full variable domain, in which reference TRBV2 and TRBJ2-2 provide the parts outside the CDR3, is EPEVTQTPSHQVTQMGQEVILRCVPISNHLYFYWYRQILGQKVEFLVSFYNNEISEKSEIFDDQFSVERPDGSNFTLKIRSTKLEDSAMYFCASQVGGVSTGELFFGEGSRLTVL.

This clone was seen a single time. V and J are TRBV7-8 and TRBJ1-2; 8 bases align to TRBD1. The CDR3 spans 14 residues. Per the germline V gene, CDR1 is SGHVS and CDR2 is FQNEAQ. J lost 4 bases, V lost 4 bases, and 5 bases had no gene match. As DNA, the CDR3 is TGTGCCAGCAGCTCTACAGGGGGGAGCTATGGCTACACCTTC. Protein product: CASSSTGGSYGYTF.

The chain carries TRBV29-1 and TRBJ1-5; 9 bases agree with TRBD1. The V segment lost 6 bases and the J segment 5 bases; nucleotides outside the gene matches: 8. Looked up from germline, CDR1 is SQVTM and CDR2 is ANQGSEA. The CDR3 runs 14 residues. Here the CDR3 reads CSVAQGAGDQPQHF. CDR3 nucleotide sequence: TGCAGCGTCGCACAGGGGGCTGGAGATCAGCCCCAGCATTTT.

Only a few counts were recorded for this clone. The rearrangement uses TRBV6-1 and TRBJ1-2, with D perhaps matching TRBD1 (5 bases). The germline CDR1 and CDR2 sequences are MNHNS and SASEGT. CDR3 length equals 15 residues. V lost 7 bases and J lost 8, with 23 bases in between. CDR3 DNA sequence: TGTGCCAGCAAAATAGAGGGGTTTAATTATGCGGGCTACACCTTC. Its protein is CASKIEGFNYAGYTF.

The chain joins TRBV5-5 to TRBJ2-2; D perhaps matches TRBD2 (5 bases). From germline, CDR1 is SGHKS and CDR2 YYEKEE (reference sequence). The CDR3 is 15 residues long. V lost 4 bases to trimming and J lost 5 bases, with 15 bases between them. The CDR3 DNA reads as TGTGCCAGCAGCCAAGACTTTAAGCGGACCGGGGAGCTGTTTTTT. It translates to CASSQDFKRTGELFF.

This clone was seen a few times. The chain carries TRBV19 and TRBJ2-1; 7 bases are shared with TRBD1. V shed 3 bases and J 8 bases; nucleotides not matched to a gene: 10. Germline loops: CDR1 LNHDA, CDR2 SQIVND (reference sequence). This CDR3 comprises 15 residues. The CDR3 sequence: CASSITGQVKYEQFF. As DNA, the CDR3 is TGTGCCAGTAGTATCACAGGACAGGTTAAATATGAGCAGTTCTTC.

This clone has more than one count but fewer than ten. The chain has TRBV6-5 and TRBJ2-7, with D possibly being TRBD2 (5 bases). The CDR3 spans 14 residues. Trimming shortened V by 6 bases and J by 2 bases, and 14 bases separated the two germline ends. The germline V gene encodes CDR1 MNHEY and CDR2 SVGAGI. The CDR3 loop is CASSLSGSAYEQYF. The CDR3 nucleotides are TGTGCCAGCAGCCTAAGCGGAAGTGCCTACGAGCAGTACTTC.

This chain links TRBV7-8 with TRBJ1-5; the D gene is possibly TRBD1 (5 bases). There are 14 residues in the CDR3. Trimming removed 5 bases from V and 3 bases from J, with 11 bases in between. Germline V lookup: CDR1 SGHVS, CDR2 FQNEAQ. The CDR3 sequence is CASSRDRDNQPQHF. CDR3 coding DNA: TGTGCCAGCAGCCGAGACAGAGACAATCAGCCCCAGCATTTT. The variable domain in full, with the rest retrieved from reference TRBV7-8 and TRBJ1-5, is GAGVSQSPRYKVAKRGQDVALRCDPISGHVSLFWYQQALGQGPEFLTYFQNEAQLDKSGLPSDRFFAERPEGSVSTLKIQRTQQEDSAVYLCASSRDRDNQPQHFGDGTRLSIL.

The CDR3 reads CASSQEIQYSYEQYF. DNA for the CDR3: TGCGCCAGCAGCCAAGAAATCCAGTACTCCTACGAGCAGTACTTC. The V call is TRBV4-3, the J call TRBJ2-7, with unresolved D. Germline CDR1 is LGHNA and CDR2 is YSLEER. The CDR3 spans 15 residues. Between the trimmed V and J ends, which lost 0 bases and 0 bases, there was a span of 9 bases.

The CDR3 DNA sequence: TGTGCCAGCAGGCCCCCCTCTGGAAACACCATATATTTT. Translating gives CASRPPSGNTIYF. The rearrangement links TRBV27 to TRBJ1-3; no firm D call. This CDR3 region has 13 residues. Between the trimmed V and J ends, which lost 6 bases and 0 bases, there was a span of 6 bases. CDR1 and CDR2 (germline): MNHEY, SMNVEV (reference sequence).

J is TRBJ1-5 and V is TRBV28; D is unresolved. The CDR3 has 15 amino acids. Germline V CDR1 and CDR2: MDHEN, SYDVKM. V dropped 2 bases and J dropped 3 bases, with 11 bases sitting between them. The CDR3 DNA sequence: TGTGCCAGCAGTTTACTCGGGCAAGTCAATCAGCCCCAGCATTTT. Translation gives CASSLLGQVNQPQHF.

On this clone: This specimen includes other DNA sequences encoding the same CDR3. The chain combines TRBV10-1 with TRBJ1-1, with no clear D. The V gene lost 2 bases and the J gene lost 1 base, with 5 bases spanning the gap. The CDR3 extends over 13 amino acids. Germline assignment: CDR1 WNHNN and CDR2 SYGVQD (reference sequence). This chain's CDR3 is CASSERRNTEAFF. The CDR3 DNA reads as TGCGCCAGCAGTGAGCGACGGAACACTGAAGCTTTCTTT.